One TCR beta chain is described in this entry. In the source study's methods: The authors estimated nucleated cell counts from reference gene primer amplification. Assay used: immunoSEQ multiplex PCR; TCRdb lists only in-frame clones, some missing. V, J and clone size are those of that table, while D and trimming were read from the DNA. The repertoire has about 170,000 clones, roughly nine tenths of them found once; the top ten carry approximately 10%. Seattle patients were enrolled while actively infected and followed longitudinally. This sample was included in a study of blood T cell repertoires in COVID-19. Turning to the study itself: Sources were T cells, B-cell-depleted T cells, or PBMCs; the material itself was cDNA or gDNA.

This CDR3 region has 13 residues. Trimming cost V 0 bases and J 7 bases, with 11 bases left between them. Looked up from germline, CDR1 is SGHRS and CDR2 is YFSETQ. The sequence was collected from a woman in her sixties or seventies with COVID-19, enrolled during active disease. The sequenced sample was peripheral blood. The chain employs TRBV5-1 and TRBJ2-7; D remains ambiguous. CDR3 residues: CASSLVRRGEQYF. CDR3 sequence (DNA): TGCGCCAGCAGCTTGGTTAGAAGAGGAGAGCAGTACTTC. Looking up the rest from reference TRBV5-1 and TRBJ2-7 gives the full variable domain: KAGVTQTPRYLIKTRGQQVTLSCSPISGHRSVSWYQQTPGQGLQFLFEYFSETQRNKGNFPGRFSGRQFSNSRSEMNVSTLELGDSALYLCASSLVRRGEQYFGPGTRLTVT.